The clone carrying this TCR beta chain was observed a few times. Profiling relied on immunoSEQ multiplex PCR, and the TCRdb table lists in-frame clones only, not all of them. The table includes 400 to 500 clones, roughly 12% detected once. These data are taken from a study of tumour-infiltrating T cells in Burkitt lymphoma. In the study overall: Survival, overall and progression-free, tracked with productive clonality.

Germline CDR1 is SGHTA and CDR2 is FQGNSA. Trimming cost V 8 bases and J 10 bases; bases outside gene matches: 4. This CDR3 comprises 12 residues. The sequenced material came from tumor tissue. This receptor was identified in a human donor with Burkitt lymphoma. The chain employs TRBV7-2 and TRBJ1-6, with TRBD1 identical over 8 bases. Written as DNA, the CDR3 is TGTGCCAGCGGACAGGGAAAATCACCCCTCCACTTT. It yields the protein CASGQGKSPLHF.